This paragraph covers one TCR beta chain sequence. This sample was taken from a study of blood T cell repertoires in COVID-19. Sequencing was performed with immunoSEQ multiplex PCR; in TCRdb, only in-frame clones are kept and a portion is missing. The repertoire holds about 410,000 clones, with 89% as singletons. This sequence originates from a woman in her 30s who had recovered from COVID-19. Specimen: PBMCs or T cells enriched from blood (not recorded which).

This CDR3 reads CASSQSIGFRSSYEQYF. The CDR3 DNA reads TGCGCCAGCAGTCAATCGATCGGGTTTCGGAGCTCCTACGAGCAGTACTTC. This chain uses TRBV23-1 with TRBJ2-7; D call uncertain. TRBV23-1 is classed as an ORF, of uncertain function. The V and J ends lost 0 bases and 0 bases respectively, with 15 bases between them. CDR3 length equals 17 residues.